Sequencing of this T cell receptor beta chain was carried out in a study of identical twins. Donors uniformly comprised healthy Caucasians. TCRdb redid the calling of the 5' RACE reads with MiXCR, one entry per CDR3 protein. Among about 700,000 distinct CDR3 sequences, 5.5% to 6.5% were seen once, and the ten largest hold approximately 1.6%. Study findings and constraints: Zero-insertion analyses were open to partial confounding by invariant MAIT and iNKT cells. Models came in too low on out-of-frame TCR alpha sharing in monozygotic twins. Insertions were reduced in abundant cord blood beta clonotypes but not in memory repertoires.

CDR3 length: 13 residues. Looked up from germline, CDR1 is LNHDA and CDR2 is SQIVND (reference sequence). With 8 bases removed from V and 6 bases from J, the gap between germline ends came to 14 bases. In regard to this clonotype: Its antigen is not identified.

This receptor was identified in a man in his late teens or twenties in good health. The chain carries TRBV19 and TRBJ1-5; D gene uncertain. Sequencing was performed on naive T cells sorted from blood. This CDR3 reads CASRTDDGQPQHF. The CDR3 nucleotides are TGTGCCAGTCGGACGGACGACGGTCAGCCCCAGCATTTT. Looking up the rest from reference TRBV19 and TRBJ1-5 gives the full variable domain: DGGITQSPKYLFRKEGQNVTLSCEQNLNHDAMYWYRQDPGQGLRLIYYSQIVNDFQKGDIAEGYSVSREKKESFPLTVTSAQKNPTAFYLCASRTDDGQPQHFGDGTRLSIL.